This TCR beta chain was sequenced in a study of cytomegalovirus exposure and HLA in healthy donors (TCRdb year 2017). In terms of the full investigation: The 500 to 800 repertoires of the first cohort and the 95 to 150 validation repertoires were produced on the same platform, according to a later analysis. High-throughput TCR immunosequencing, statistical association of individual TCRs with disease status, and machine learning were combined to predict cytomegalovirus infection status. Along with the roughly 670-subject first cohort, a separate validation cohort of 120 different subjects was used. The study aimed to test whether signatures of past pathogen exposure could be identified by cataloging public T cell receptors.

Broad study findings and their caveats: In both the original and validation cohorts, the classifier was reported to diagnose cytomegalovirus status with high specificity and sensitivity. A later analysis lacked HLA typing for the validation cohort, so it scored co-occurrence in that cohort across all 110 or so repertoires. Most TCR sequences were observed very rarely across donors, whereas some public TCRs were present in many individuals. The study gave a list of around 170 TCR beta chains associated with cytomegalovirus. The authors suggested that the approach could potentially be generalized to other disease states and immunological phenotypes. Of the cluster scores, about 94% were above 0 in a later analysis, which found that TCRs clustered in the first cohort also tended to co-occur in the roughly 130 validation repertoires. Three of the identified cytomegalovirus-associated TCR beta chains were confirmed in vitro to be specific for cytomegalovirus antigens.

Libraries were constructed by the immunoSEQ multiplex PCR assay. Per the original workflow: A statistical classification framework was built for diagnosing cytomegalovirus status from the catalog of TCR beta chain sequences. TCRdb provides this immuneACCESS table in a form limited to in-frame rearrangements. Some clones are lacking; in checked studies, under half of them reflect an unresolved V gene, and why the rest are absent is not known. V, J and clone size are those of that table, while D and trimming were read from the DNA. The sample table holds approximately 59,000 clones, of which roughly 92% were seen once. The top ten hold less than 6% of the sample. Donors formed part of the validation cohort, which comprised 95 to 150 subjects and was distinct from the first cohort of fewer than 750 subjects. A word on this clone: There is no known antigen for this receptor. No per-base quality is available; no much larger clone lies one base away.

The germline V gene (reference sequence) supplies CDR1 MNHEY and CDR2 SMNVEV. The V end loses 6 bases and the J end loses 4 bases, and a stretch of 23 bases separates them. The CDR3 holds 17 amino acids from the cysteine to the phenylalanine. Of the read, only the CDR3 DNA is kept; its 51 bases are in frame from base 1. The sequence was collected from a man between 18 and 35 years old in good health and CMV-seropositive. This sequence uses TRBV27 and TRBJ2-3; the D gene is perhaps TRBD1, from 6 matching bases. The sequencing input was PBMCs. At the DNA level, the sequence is TGTGCCAGCAGCGGACCAGGCAGGGGACGGTTTGCAGATACGCAGTATTTT. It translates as CASSGPGRGRFADTQYF.